This TCR beta chain was found in a study of T cell responses to AZD1222 COVID-19 vaccine. The table came from immunoSEQ multiplex PCR; TCRdb's copy has only in-frame clones and leaves some out. The repertoire has fewer than 85,000 clones, around 91% of them found once; the top ten carry roughly 31%. CDR1 and CDR2 from the germline V gene are SQVTM and ANQGSEA. The CDR3 extends over 12 amino acids. V dropped 5 bases and J dropped 0 bases, with 5 bases sitting between them. The sequence came from an adult in good health. The chain employs TRBV29-1 and TRBJ2-1; D is uncertain. Sequencing used peripheral blood, obtained on day 0 of AZD1222 vaccination. CDR3 amino acids: CSVKRSYNEQFF. DNA of the CDR3: TGCAGCGTTAAACGCTCCTACAATGAGCAGTTCTTC.